This T cell receptor (beta chain) was captured by sequencing in a study of CD8 T cells in ankylosing spondylitis (dated by TCRdb to 2017 to 2019). Context from the whole study: T cell receptor beta repertoires were profiled in healthy donors and ankylosing spondylitis patients so that disease-linked TCR variants could be found. The full study cohort was made up of about two dozen ankylosing spondylitis patients and roughly 98 healthy donors. Peripheral blood samples were taken, and synovial fluid was additionally collected from ankylosing spondylitis patients.

CDR1 and CDR2 are drawn from the germline V gene: SGHTA, FQGNSA. Reading from cysteine to phenylalanine, the CDR3 counts 12 amino acids. Here the CDR3 DNA is all that survives: 36 bases in frame from base 1. A word on this clonotype: It has no known antigen specificity. A read error is possible here, since a much larger clone lies one base away.

Study-wide conclusions, independent of this receptor: Significant enrichment of the disease-linked clones was reported in matched synovial fluid samples from ankylosing spondylitis patients. A CD8+ phenotype was shown by the disease-linked clones, which were found at relatively low frequencies in peripheral blood. Some TCR beta motif variants had previously been reported in synovial fluid and blood of reactive arthritis patients, which suggested common disease-initiation mechanisms. Blood from ankylosing spondylitis patients appeared to be characterized by a TCR beta motif composed of eight highly homologous amino acid variants.

The sample was run on an Illumina HiSeq 2500. Quantitative 5'-RACE with molecular barcodes was the method used to prepare the TCR beta libraries. In the original analysis: A new computational method based on a probabilistic model of VDJ rearrangement was used to identify disease-linked TCR variants. The public reads were reanalyzed by TCRdb: fastp trimming at Q25, MiXCR alignment, in-frame beta chains only. Rows with one shared CDR3 protein collapse into an entry with the most common genes and DNA. The V and J calls reflect TCRdb's pipeline rather than the authors' work. The sample contains 210,000 or so distinct CDR3 sequences, 7% to 10% of them found a single time. The ten biggest clones cover 4.5% to 5% of the sample.

The chain is encoded by TRBV7-2 joined to TRBJ2-5; the D gene is perhaps TRBD2, on 5 matching bases. This clonotype originated in a female donor with ankylosing spondylitis or in good health (not recorded which). Source material: blood, either unsorted or a sorted T cell fraction (not recorded which). CDR3 protein: CASSFWGETQCF. The DNA reads TGTGCCAGCAGCTTTTGGGGAGAGACCCAGTGCTTC.